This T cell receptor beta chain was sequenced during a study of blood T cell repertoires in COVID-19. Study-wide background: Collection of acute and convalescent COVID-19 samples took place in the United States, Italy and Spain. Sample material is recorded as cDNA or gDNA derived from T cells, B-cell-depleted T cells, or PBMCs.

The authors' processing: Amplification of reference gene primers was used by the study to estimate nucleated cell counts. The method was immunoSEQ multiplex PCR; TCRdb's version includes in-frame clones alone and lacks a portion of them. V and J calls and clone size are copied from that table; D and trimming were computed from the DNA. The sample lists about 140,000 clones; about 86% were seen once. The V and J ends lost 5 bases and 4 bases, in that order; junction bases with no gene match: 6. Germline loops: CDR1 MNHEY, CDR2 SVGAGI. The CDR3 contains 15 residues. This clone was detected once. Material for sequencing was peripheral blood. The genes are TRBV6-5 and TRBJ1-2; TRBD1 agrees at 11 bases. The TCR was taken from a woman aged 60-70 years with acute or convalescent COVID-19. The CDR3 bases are TGTGCCAGCAGTCGGACAGGGGGCGAAGGCTATGGCTACACCTTC. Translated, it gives CASSRTGGEGYGYTF.